The rows below give T cell receptor beta chains drawn from one sample of a study of metastatic and nonmetastatic thyroid tumors. TCRdb called clones again from the PCR reads with MiXCR. The sample shows roughly 93,000 clones, roughly 13% of them seen only once. The sequencing sample was made of blood. Receptors were obtained from a female donor with papillary thyroid cancer or a benign thyroid nodule (not recorded which). Some clones in this sample may be carry-over from other donors' samples. Both conserved end residues are part of each CDR3. The D gene is left open where the match is weak. Not every row has a clone size; where given, it reads once, few, many or a size class.

j_call | clone_size | d_call | v_call | cdr3_aa | cdr3_nt
TRBJ2-3 | many | - | TRBV27 | CASSLSESFRRTDTQYF | TGTGCCAGCAGTTTATCCGAGTCATTTCGACGCACAGATACGCAGTATTTT
TRBJ2-2 | many | - | TRBV28 | CASSFAWGGRGTTGELFF | TGTGCCAGCAGTTTCGCATGGGGAGGGAGGGGGACGACCGGGGAGCTGTTTTTT
TRBJ2-3 | many | - | TRBV7-2 | CASRNQGGADTQYF | TGTGCCAGCAGAAATCAAGGGGGAGCAGATACGCAGTATTTT
TRBJ2-1 | many | TRBD1 | TRBV27 | CASSLQGAGNEQFF | TGTGCCAGCAGTTTACAGGGGGCAGGCAATGAGCAGTTCTTC
TRBJ2-3 | many | TRBD2 | TRBV20-1 | CSAPSGGLDTQYF | TGCAGTGCTCCAAGCGGGGGGCTGGATACGCAGTATTTT
TRBJ1-3 | many | - | TRBV3-1 | CASSQAPPGAAGNTIYF | TGTGCCAGCAGCCAAGCCCCCCCAGGGGCTGCGGGAAACACCATATATTTT
TRBJ2-7 | - | TRBD2 | TRBV5-1 | CASSPVTSGIYEQYF | TGCGCCAGCAGCCCCGTTACTAGCGGGATCTACGAGCAGTACTTC
TRBJ2-6 | - | - | TRBV2 | CASSEGTLGASVLTF | TGTGCCAGCAGTGAGGGTACTCTGGGGGCCAGCGTCCTGACTTTC
TRBJ2-5 | many | - | TRBV4-1 | CASSQDSAGAGTQYF | TGCGCCAGCAGCCAAGATTCGGCCGGTGCGGGGACCCAGTACTTC
TRBJ1-1 | many | TRBD1 | TRBV13 | CASSSDRGRGVAFF | TGTGCCAGCAGTTCGGACAGGGGGCGAGGGGTAGCTTTCTTT
TRBJ2-7 | many | - | TRBV12-3/TRBV12-4 | CASSFSGYEQYF | TGTGCCAGCAGTTTTTCCGGCTACGAGCAGTACTTC
TRBJ2-3 | many | - | TRBV5-1 | CASSGTGTGYRDTQYF | TGCGCCAGCAGCGGTACCGGGACGGGATACAGGGATACGCAGTATTTT
TRBJ2-3 | many | TRBD2 | TRBV20-1 | CSARPLAGKGSPDTQYF | TGCAGTGCACGCCCACTAGCGGGCAAGGGGTCCCCAGATACGCAGTATTTT
TRBJ2-1 | many | - | TRBV30 | CAWSVLGRAVNEQFF | TGTGCCTGGAGTGTACTTGGCAGGGCAGTAAATGAGCAGTTCTTC
TRBJ2-7 | - | - | TRBV27 | CTSSRGRERYYEQYF | TGCACCAGCAGCAGGGGGCGGGAGCGATACTACGAGCAGTACTTC
TRBJ2-7 | many | - | TRBV20-1 | CSAPPPSRGAYEQYF | TGCAGTGCGCCCCCCCCTTCCAGGGGTGCCTACGAGCAGTACTTC